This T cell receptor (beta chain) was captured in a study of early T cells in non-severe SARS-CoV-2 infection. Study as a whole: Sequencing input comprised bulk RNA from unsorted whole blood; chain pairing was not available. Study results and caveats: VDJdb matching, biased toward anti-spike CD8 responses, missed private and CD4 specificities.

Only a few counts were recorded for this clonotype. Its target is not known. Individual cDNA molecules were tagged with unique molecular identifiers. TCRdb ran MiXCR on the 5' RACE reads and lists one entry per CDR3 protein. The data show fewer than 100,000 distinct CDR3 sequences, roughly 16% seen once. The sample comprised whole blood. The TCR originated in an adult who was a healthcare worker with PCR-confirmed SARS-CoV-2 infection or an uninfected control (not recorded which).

This CDR3 is CAWNPGQRHNEQFF. The CDR3 bases are TGTGCCTGGAACCCGGGCCAGCGGCACAATGAGCAGTTCTTC. V gene TRBV30 combines with J gene TRBJ2-1; weak D call: TRBD2 (5 bases). V dropped 4 bases and J dropped 5 bases, with 15 bases sitting between them. The CDR3 is 14 amino acids. Germline values: CDR1 GTSNPN, CDR2 SVGIG (reference sequence).